The 28 T cell receptor beta chains listed next were all sequenced from one sample in a study of CD8+ T cells in alopecia areata. cDNA reverse transcribed from extracted RNA served as the sequencing template. Sequenced by immunoSEQ multiplex PCR; TCRdb stores in-frame clones only, minus some. The sample has some 99,000 clones, nearly 45% seen once. The sample consisted of CD4+ T cells sorted from blood. These receptor sequences come from a human donor with alopecia areata.

The rearrangement links TRBV29-1 to TRBJ2-1, with D perhaps TRBD1 (6 bases). V lost 2 bases and J 1 base, leaving 15 bases between the germline ends. Germline assignment: CDR1 SQVTM and CDR2 ANQGSEA. The CDR3 length is 16 residues. This CDR3 is CSVEPQGKRSYNEQFF. The CDR3 coding sequence is TGCAGCGTTGAACCCCAGGGGAAGCGGTCCTACAATGAGCAGTTCTTC.

This clone has a handful of counts. This chain joins TRBV29-1 and TRBJ1-1; D is unresolved. The germline V and J ends were trimmed by 3 bases and 1 base, with 9 bases remaining between them. The CDR3 loop spans 13 amino acids. Germline CDR1 reads SQVTM; CDR2 reads ANQGSEA. This CDR3 reads CSVDKGRNTEAFF. The CDR3 nucleotides are TGCAGCGTTGACAAGGGCAGGAACACTGAAGCTTTCTTT.

This clone has more than one count but fewer than ten. The chain is built from TRBV29-1 and TRBJ1-4; a possible D gene is TRBD1 (6 bases). Looked up from germline, CDR1 is SQVTM and CDR2 is ANQGSEA. Deletions cut 7 bases from V and 5 bases from J, with 14 bases between. The CDR3 spans 13 residues. The CDR3 spells CSALTGENEKLFF. As DNA, the CDR3 is TGCAGCGCCCTGACAGGAGAAAATGAAAAACTGTTTTTT.

CDR3 nucleotides: TGTGCCAGCTCACCACCCGGGACAGCTCAAGAGACCCAGTACTTC. Its translation is CASSPPGTAQETQYF. V gene TRBV18 combines with J gene TRBJ2-5, with 7 bases aligning to TRBD1. CDR3 length: 15 residues. Germline V gene sequence: CDR1 KGHSH, CDR2 LQKENI. V gave up 0 bases and J gave up 2 bases; unmatched junction bases: 3.

This CDR3 is CSGGQGGEQYF. In DNA form, the CDR3 reads TGCAGCGGGGGACAGGGAGGCGAGCAGTACTTC. The V gene is TRBV29-1, the J gene TRBJ2-7, with 9 bases lining up with TRBD1. V gave up 7 bases and J gave up 6 bases; unmatched junction bases: 4. Germline values: CDR1 SQVTM, CDR2 ANQGSEA. The CDR3 has 11 amino acids.

This chain links TRBV25-1 with TRBJ2-7; D is perhaps TRBD1 (6 bases). Germline CDR1 reads MGHDK; CDR2 reads SYGVNS. V was pared by 4 bases and J by 2 bases, with 9 bases between. The CDR3 runs to 13 residues. Here the CDR3 reads CASSAGQPYEQYF. In DNA form, the CDR3 reads TGTGCCAGCAGTGCAGGACAGCCCTACGAGCAGTACTTC.

V gene TRBV29-1 combines with J gene TRBJ2-1, with D maybe TRBD2 (6 bases). There are 13 residues in the CDR3. Germline V gene sequence: CDR1 SQVTM, CDR2 ANQGSEA. The ends were cut back, 4 bases at V and 8 bases at J, with 15 bases in the middle. This CDR3 is CSVGRGKFDEQFF. In DNA form, the CDR3 reads TGCAGCGTTGGGAGGGGTAAATTCGATGAGCAGTTCTTC.

This clone appeared a few times. CDR3: CASSQEKLFF. In DNA, the CDR3 is TGTGCCAGCAGTCAGGAAAAACTGTTTTTT. The chain has TRBV2 and TRBJ1-4; D unclear. The V end lost 5 bases, the J end lost 8 bases, and 3 bases lay between the germline ends. Germline V gene data show CDR1 as SNHLY and CDR2 as FYNNEI. The CDR3 is made up of 10 amino acids.

By its share, this clone is medium-sized. The chain recombines TRBV10-3 with TRBJ2-6, with D possibly called TRBD1 or TRBD2 (5 bases each). The CDR3 is made up of 17 amino acids. CDR1 and CDR2 from the germline V gene are ENHRY and SYGVKD. Trimming removed 8 bases from V and 0 bases from J, with 17 bases in between. For the CDR3, the DNA is TGTGCCATCCCGTCGGGACCTAGAAGCTCTGGGGCCAACGTCCTGACTTTC. It yields the protein CAIPSGPRSSGANVLTF.

Only a few counts were recorded for this clone. The J gene is TRBJ2-5, the V gene TRBV5-1; 11 bases map to TRBD2. From germline, CDR1 is SGHRS and CDR2 YFSETQ. The CDR3 extends over 17 amino acids. The ends lost 4 bases at V and 1 base at J; junction bases unmatched: 9. CDR3: CASSANDLAGGQETQYF. The CDR3 coding sequence is TGCGCCAGCAGCGCGAACGATCTAGCGGGGGGCCAAGAGACCCAGTACTTC.

This clone was detected once. The chain employs TRBV30 and TRBJ2-3, with D possibly being TRBD1 (6 bases). Per the germline V gene, CDR1 is GTSNPN and CDR2 is SVGIG (reference sequence). This CDR3 is 13 amino acids long. Trimming removed 0 bases from V and 4 bases from J, with 8 bases in between. CDR3 amino acids: CAWSVQGPDTQYF. The CDR3 region has the DNA TGTGCCTGGAGTGTACAGGGCCCAGATACGCAGTATTTT.

The chain links TRBV25-1 to TRBJ2-7; 7 nucleotides line up with TRBD2. This CDR3 is built from 16 residues. Germline CDR1 and CDR2: MGHDK and SYGVNS. J was trimmed by 8 bases and V by 1 base; bases with no gene match: 14. The CDR3 DNA is TGTGCCAGCAGTGAATTCGCTGTCGCGGGGGTGAGTAAGCAGTACTTC. This gives the protein CASSEFAVAGVSKQYF.

This clone was seen a handful of times. V is TRBV5-1 and J is TRBJ2-3; perhaps TRBD2 as D (6 bases). The CDR3 totals 14 residues. Looked up from germline, CDR1 is SGHRS and CDR2 is YFSETQ. V dropped 4 bases and J dropped 2 bases, with 11 bases sitting between them. DNA for the CDR3: TGCGCCAGCAGCATCGGGAGTCACACAGATACGCAGTATTTT. Residues: CASSIGSHTDTQYF.

In regard to this clone: This same CDR3 is encoded by further DNA sequences in the sample. Written as DNA, the CDR3 is TGCAGCGTCGGGCAGGGGACAGATACGCAGTATTTT. This gives the protein CSVGQGTDTQYF. The genes are TRBV29-1 and TRBJ2-3, with D possibly matching TRBD1 (6 bases). Germline V lookup: CDR1 SQVTM, CDR2 ANQGSEA. The CDR3 covers 12 residues. V was cut by 6 bases and J by 3 bases, with 10 bases left in between.

The chain employs TRBV30 and TRBJ2-7; D is unclear. Germline V CDR1 and CDR2: GTSNPN, SVGIG (reference sequence). This CDR3 region has 11 residues. V was cut by 1 base and J by 4 bases, with 5 bases left in between. CDR3 in DNA: TGTGCCTGGAGTGGAAGATACGAGCAGTACTTC. Encoded protein: CAWSGRYEQYF.

This clone was picked up a small number of times. The V gene is TRBV29-1, the J gene TRBJ2-7; maybe TRBD2 (5 bases). The germline CDR1 and CDR2 sequences are SQVTM and ANQGSEA. V was pared by 6 bases and J by 6 bases, with 18 bases between. This CDR3 comprises 13 residues. The CDR3 is CSVGGPRPAEQYF. CDR3 coding DNA: TGCAGCGTCGGAGGCCCTCGCCCTGCCGAGCAGTACTTC.

This clone was counted a few times. The chain has TRBV28 and TRBJ2-3; weak D call: TRBD1 (6 bases). The germline CDR1 and CDR2 sequences are MDHEN and SYDVKM. V shed 4 bases and J shed 6 bases, with 17 bases lying between them. This CDR3 comprises 15 residues. Written as DNA, the CDR3 is TGTGCCAGCAGTTCAGTAGGGGGTTCGGGGGATACGCAGTATTTT. Translated: CASSSVGGSGDTQYF. The complete variable domain, with remaining parts taken from reference TRBV28 and TRBJ2-3, reads DVKVTQSSRYLVKRTGEKVFLECVQDMDHENMFWYRQDPGLGLRLIYFSYDVKMKEKGDIPEGYSVSREKKERFSLILESASTNQTSMYLCASSSVGGSGDTQYFGPGTRLTVL.

The J gene is TRBJ2-7, the V gene TRBV27, with D tentatively TRBD1 (6 bases). In germline, CDR1 is MNHEY, CDR2 SMNVEV (reference sequence). This CDR3 has 15 residues. Trimming removed 3 bases at V and 3 bases at J, with 15 bases between. CDR3 region: CASSLAGDMIYEQYF. The CDR3 nucleotides read TGTGCCAGCAGTTTGGCTGGGGACATGATCTACGAGCAGTACTTC.

This clone was seen a single time. V gene TRBV5-1 combines with J gene TRBJ2-1; perhaps D is TRBD1 or TRBD2 (6 bases each). Germline values: CDR1 SGHRS, CDR2 YFSETQ. This CDR3 has 16 amino acids. With 0 bases removed from V and 8 bases from J, the gap between germline ends came to 18 bases. Here the CDR3 DNA reads TGCGCCAGCAGCTTGGGGGTGACAGGAGGGAGCCATGAGCAGTTCTTC. Protein: CASSLGVTGGSHEQFF.

The V gene is TRBV6-5, the J gene TRBJ2-3; no definite D call. CDR1 is MNHEY, CDR2 SVGAGI, per germline. The V and J ends lost 2 bases and 0 bases respectively, with 9 bases between them. The CDR3 has 15 amino acids. CDR3 sequence reads: CASSYGLLSTDTQYF. Written as DNA, the CDR3 is TGTGCCAGCAGTTACGGCCTCCTGAGCACAGATACGCAGTATTTT.

The chain uses TRBV2 and TRBJ2-3; D gene ambiguous. The germline V gene encodes CDR1 SNHLY and CDR2 FYNNEI. V was pared by 4 bases and J by 14 bases, with 16 bases between. The CDR3 loop spans 12 amino acids. The CDR3 spells CASSVGGQKRYF. In nucleotides, the CDR3 is TGTGCCAGCAGTGTCGGCGGTCAGAAAAGGTATTTT.

The table lists this clone with a few counts. This chain connects TRBV29-1 to TRBJ1-5; unclear D gene. There are 12 residues in the CDR3. The germline V and J ends were trimmed by 4 bases and 4 bases, with 8 bases remaining between them. In germline, CDR1 is SQVTM, CDR2 ANQGSEA. The CDR3 nucleotides are TGCAGCGTTGGGGAGTATAATCAGCCCCAGCATTTT. Its translation: CSVGEYNQPQHF.

This clone showed up just a few times. The V and J genes are TRBV18 and TRBJ2-2; tentative D call: TRBD2 (5 bases). The CDR3 extends over 17 amino acids. V dropped 3 bases and J dropped 5 bases, with 19 bases sitting between them. Germline loops: CDR1 KGHSH, CDR2 LQKENI. The CDR3: CASSPREAITGTGELFF. CDR3 in DNA: TGTGCCAGCTCACCGCGAGAAGCTATCACGGGAACCGGGGAGCTGTTTTTT.

This clone has just a few counts. This chain connects TRBV7-9 to TRBJ2-7, with TRBD1 as a possible D gene (5 bases). From germline, CDR1 is SEHNR and CDR2 FQNEAQ (reference sequence). The CDR3 extends over 14 amino acids. V gave up 8 bases and J gave up 8 bases, with 22 bases separating them. The CDR3 sequence is CASRQLREGVQQYF. The CDR3 DNA reads as TGTGCCAGCCGCCAGCTCCGTGAAGGGGTGCAGCAGTACTTC.

V gene TRBV29-1 combines with J gene TRBJ2-3; 8 nucleotides line up with TRBD1. The CDR3 covers 17 residues. The V and J ends lost 6 bases and 1 base, in that order; junction bases with no gene match: 15. Germline V gene data show CDR1 as SQVTM and CDR2 as ANQGSEA. The CDR3 reads CSVAISGQGLGTDTQYF. The CDR3 bases are TGCAGCGTCGCCATAAGTGGACAGGGTTTGGGCACAGATACGCAGTATTTT.

The chain is built from TRBV29-1 and TRBJ2-5, with a possible D match to TRBD2 (5 bases). The V end was cut by 7 bases, the J end by 5 bases, with 14 bases between. This CDR3 region has 12 residues. Germline loops: CDR1 SQVTM, CDR2 ANQGSEA. This chain's CDR3 is CSASGVHETQYF. The CDR3 bases are TGCAGCGCGTCCGGGGTTCATGAGACCCAGTACTTC.

This sequence joins TRBV29-1 and TRBJ1-2, with TRBD1 matching 7 bases. The germline V gene has CDR1 SQVTM and CDR2 ANQGSEA. With 6 bases clipped from V and 8 bases from J, the junction kept 18 bases outside the gene matches. CDR3 length: 15 residues. DNA for the CDR3: TGCAGCGTGATAACCACAGGGGCTATACTGGGCGGCTACACCTTC. Amino acid sequence: CSVITTGAILGGYTF.

This chain joins TRBV7-2 and TRBJ2-3, with 8 bases lining up with TRBD2. This CDR3 region has 15 residues. J was trimmed by 5 bases and V by 5 bases; bases with no gene match: 9. Germline CDR1 is SGHTA and CDR2 is FQGNSA. The CDR3 DNA reads TGTGCCAGCAGCCTGGGGCAGCGGGGGTTAGATACGCAGTATTTT. Translated: CASSLGQRGLDTQYF.